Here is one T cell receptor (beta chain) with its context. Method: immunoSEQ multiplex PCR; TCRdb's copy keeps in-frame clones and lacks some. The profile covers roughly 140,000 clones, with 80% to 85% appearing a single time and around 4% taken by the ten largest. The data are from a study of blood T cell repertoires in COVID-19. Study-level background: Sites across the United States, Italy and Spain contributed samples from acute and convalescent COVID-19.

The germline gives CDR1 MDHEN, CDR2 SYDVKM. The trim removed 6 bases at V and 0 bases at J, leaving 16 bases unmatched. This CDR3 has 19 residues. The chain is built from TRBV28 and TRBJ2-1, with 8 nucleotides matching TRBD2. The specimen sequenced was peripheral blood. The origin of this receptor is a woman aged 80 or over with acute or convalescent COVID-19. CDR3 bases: TGTGCCAGCAGACTCCGAGCGGGGGATACTAGACCCTCCTACAATGAGCAGTTCTTC. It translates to CASRLRAGDTRPSYNEQFF. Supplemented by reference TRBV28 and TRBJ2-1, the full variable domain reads DVKVTQSSRYLVKRTGEKVFLECVQDMDHENMFWYRQDPGLGLRLIYFSYDVKMKEKGDIPEGYSVSREKKERFSLILESASTNQTSMYLCASRLRAGDTRPSYNEQFFGPGTRLTVL.